A single sample gave rise to the 6 T cell receptor beta chains below, sequenced in a study of T cell responses to AZD1222 COVID-19 vaccine. Data came from immunoSEQ multiplex PCR; TCRdb stores just in-frame clones and leaves some out. The repertoire holds 83,000 or so clones, with more than 70% as singletons. The sample was peripheral blood, taken on day 0 of AZD1222 vaccination. These receptors were obtained from an adult in good health.

The CDR3, as DNA: TGTGCCAGCAGCCTTCAGGTGGGCCCCAATCGTGGGAGCACTGAAGCTTTCTTT. It translates to CASSLQVGPNRGSTEAFF. V usage is TRBV27 and J usage is TRBJ1-1; D remains unclear. CDR1 MNHEY and CDR2 SMNVEV come from the germline V gene (reference sequence). The CDR3 length is 18 residues. Trimming removed 6 bases from V and 4 bases from J, with 27 bases in between.

Only one count was recorded for this clone. The CDR3 sequence is CASSMAGSGNTIYF. CDR3 DNA: TGTGCCAGTAGTATGGCCGGGAGCGGAAACACCATATATTTT. V usage is TRBV19 and J usage is TRBJ1-3, with D uncertain. The CDR3 is 14 residues long. V was trimmed by 3 bases and J by 4 bases, leaving 10 bases between them. CDR1 LNHDA and CDR2 SQIVND come from the germline V gene (reference sequence).

The chain links TRBV19 to TRBJ2-1, with TRBD1 matching over 7 bases. Trimming at V came to 3 bases and at J to 1 base, leaving 6 bases not matched to a gene. This CDR3 is built from 16 residues. Germline-derived CDR1 and CDR2 are LNHDA and SQIVND (reference sequence). DNA of the CDR3: TGTGCCAGTAGTATGGGACAGCCCCCTTCCTACAATGAGCAGTTCTTC. Amino acid sequence: CASSMGQPPSYNEQFF.

The V and J genes are TRBV12-5 and TRBJ2-5; perhaps TRBD2 as D (6 bases). Per the germline V gene, CDR1 is LGHNT and CDR2 is FRNRAP. The CDR3 has 14 amino acids. Trimming removed 1 base at V and 1 base at J, with 7 bases between. CDR3 in DNA: TGTGCTAGTGGTTTGGCCGGGGGCCAAGAGACCCAGTACTTC. Translating it yields CASGLAGGQETQYF.

The chain combines TRBV7-6 with TRBJ2-1, with D possibly TRBD2 on 6 matching bases. Per germline, CDR1 SGHVS and CDR2 FNYEAQ. Trimming removed 1 base at V and 7 bases at J, with 14 bases between. The CDR3 sequence is 15 residues long. CDR3 sequence: CASSLVATSRNEQFF. The CDR3 nucleotides read TGTGCCAGCAGCTTAGTAGCGACTAGTAGGAATGAGCAGTTCTTC.

This chain joins TRBV9 and TRBJ2-1; D is possibly TRBD2 (6 bases). V lost 7 bases to trimming and J lost 9 bases, with 23 bases between them. The CDR3 is 15 amino acids. The germline gives CDR1 SGDLS, CDR2 YYNGEE. The CDR3 protein is CASARGTWLSGEQFF. The CDR3 coding sequence is TGTGCCAGCGCCCGGGGGACTTGGCTTTCAGGTGAGCAGTTCTTC.